This T cell receptor beta chain was captured in a study of shared clonotypes between healthy human individuals. Study summary: Three plates each covered CD4 naive and memory; CD8 naive two, CD8 memory one.

Whole-study results and caveats: Between a few donors, naive CD4 clonotypes were shared at a level of about 5%. Rarefaction showed that sequencing of sorted subsets was incomplete (despite large depth).

CDR1 is KGHSH, CDR2 LQKENI, per germline. The CDR3 length is 19 residues. With 0 bases clipped from V and 0 bases from J, the junction kept 3 bases outside the gene matches. With respect to this clone: The antigen is undetermined.

Produced via immunoSEQ multiplex PCR; TCRdb's table is partial and in-frame only. The profile shows about 1.5 million clones, 95% to 99% of them singletons. The sequence came from a young man in good health. The source material was naive CD4+ T cells sorted from blood. Described subset: CD45RA+ positively selected. The chain uses TRBV18 and TRBJ2-6, with TRBD2 identical over 12 bases. The CDR3 here is CASSPPLAGGGSGANVLTF. As DNA, the CDR3 is TGTGCCAGCTCACCACCACTAGCGGGAGGCGGCTCTGGGGCCAACGTCCTGACTTTC.